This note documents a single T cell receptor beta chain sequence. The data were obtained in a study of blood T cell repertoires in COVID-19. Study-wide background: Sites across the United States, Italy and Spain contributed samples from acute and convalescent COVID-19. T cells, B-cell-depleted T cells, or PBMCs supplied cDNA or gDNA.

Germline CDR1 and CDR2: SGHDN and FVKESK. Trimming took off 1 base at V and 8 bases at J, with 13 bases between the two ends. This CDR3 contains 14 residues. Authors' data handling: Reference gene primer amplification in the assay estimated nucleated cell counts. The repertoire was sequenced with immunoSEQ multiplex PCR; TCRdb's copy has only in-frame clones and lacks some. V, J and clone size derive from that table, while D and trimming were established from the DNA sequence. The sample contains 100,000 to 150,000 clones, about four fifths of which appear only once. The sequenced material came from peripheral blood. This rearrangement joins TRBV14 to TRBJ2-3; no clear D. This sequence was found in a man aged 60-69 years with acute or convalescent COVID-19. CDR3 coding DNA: TGTGCCAGCAGCCAAGTCATCGGAACGGGTACGCAGTATTTT. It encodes CASSQVIGTGTQYF. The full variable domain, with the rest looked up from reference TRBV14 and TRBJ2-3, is EAGVTQFPSHSVIEKGQTVTLRCDPISGHDNLYWYRRVMGKEIKFLLHFVKESKQDESGMPNNRFLAERTGGTYSTLKVQPAELEDSGVYFCASSQVIGTGTQYFGPGTRLTVL.